This T cell receptor (beta chain) emerged from a study of cytomegalovirus exposure and HLA in healthy donors. Findings and caveats of the study: Researchers reported in a later analysis that common viral pathogens appeared linked to several top clusters. A later analysis linked a missense variant in DCLRE1C to the trimming of TCR beta V and J genes. For cytomegalovirus status, the classifier reportedly gave diagnoses with high specificity and sensitivity.

A multiplex PCR was run with 60 Vbeta primers and 13 Jbeta primers. Sequencing used immunoSEQ multiplex PCR; TCRdb keeps in-frame clones, though not all of them. This sample yields about 160,000 clones, of which roughly 77% are seen a single time; over 4.5% belongs to the top ten. As for this clone: Antigen unknown.

V shed 4 bases and J shed 0 bases, with 14 bases lying between them. Germline CDR1 is MDHEN and CDR2 is SYDVKM. The CDR3 consists of 16 residues. The clonotype originates from a male donor in good health and CMV-seronegative. Sequenced input: PBMCs. The chain couples TRBV28 to TRBJ2-3, with D possibly TRBD1 on 6 matching bases. The DNA of the CDR3 is TGTGCCAGCAGTTCCCCTGGGACATCTAGCACAGATACGCAGTATTTT. Translated, it gives CASSSPGTSSTDTQYF.